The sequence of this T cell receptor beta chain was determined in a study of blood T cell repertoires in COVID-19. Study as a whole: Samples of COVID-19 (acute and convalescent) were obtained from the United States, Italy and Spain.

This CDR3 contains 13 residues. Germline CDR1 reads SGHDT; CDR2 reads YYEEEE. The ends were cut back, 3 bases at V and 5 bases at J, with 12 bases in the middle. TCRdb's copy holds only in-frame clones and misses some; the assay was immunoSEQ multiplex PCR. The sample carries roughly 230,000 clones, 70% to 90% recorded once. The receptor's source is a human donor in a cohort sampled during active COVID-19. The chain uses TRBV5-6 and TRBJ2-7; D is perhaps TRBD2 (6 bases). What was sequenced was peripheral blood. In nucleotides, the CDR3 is TGTGCCAGCAGCTCCCTGGAGGGTCACGAGCAGTACTTC. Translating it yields CASSSLEGHEQYF.